This T cell receptor (beta chain) was recorded in a study of CD8+CD57+ T cells in acquired aplastic anemia. Study-level background: Sorted CD4+ and CD8+ cell DNA averaged approximately 3.4 ug.

Patients picked for sequencing had shown CD8+CD57+ cell expansion detected by flow cytometry. The study, taken as a whole, reports: With respect to CD8+ Simpson's diversity, patients and controls did not differ significantly.

As concerns this clonotype: The antigen remains undetermined.

Genomic DNA, serving as template, underwent TCR beta VDJ and CDR3 profiling. TCRdb redid the calling of the reads with MiXCR, one entry per CDR3 protein. The sample yields around 150,000 distinct CDR3 sequences, about two thirds seen once. This TCR was recovered from a human donor with aplastic anemia. The sample consisted of sorted CD4+, CD8+, or CD8+CD57+ T cells (not recorded which) from PBMCs.

The CDR3 sequence is CATSRDRGGADTQYF. In nucleotides, the CDR3 is TGTGCCACCAGCAGAGATAGAGGGGGGGCAGATACGCAGTATTTT. The chain combines TRBV15 with TRBJ2-3; possible D gene TRBD2, 7 bases. Germline CDR1 reads LNHNV; CDR2 reads YYDKDF (reference sequence). This CDR3 has 15 amino acids. V was pared by 0 bases and J by 4 bases, with 11 bases between.